Sequencing of this TCR beta chain was carried out in a study of regulatory T cells in long-lasting Graves disease. The study's findings and limits: Peripheral blood was the sole material, not thyroid tissue. Comparison showed that persistent patients shared more public clonotypes (2,741) than new patients (966).

Time point given: persistent/refractory GD, antithyroid drugs over 5 years with positive TRAb. After RNA was extracted from PBMCs, the TCR library was made from it. The CDR3 totals 14 residues. The germline V gene has CDR1 MNHEY and CDR2 SVGAGI. The ends were cut back, 2 bases at V and 5 bases at J, with 12 bases in the middle. Arm-PCR of CDR3 regions and iRepertoire HTBI primers were the basis on which TCR beta libraries were built. TCRdb fed the multiplex PCR reads into MiXCR, producing one record per CDR3 protein. The sample holds 350,000 to 500,000 distinct CDR3 sequences, around 20% seen once. In this sample, this clonotype turned up many times. Its antigen is not known.

The receptor's source is a female donor with Graves disease. This chain uses TRBV6-5 with TRBJ2-5; D unclear. The specimen was peripheral blood mononuclear cells (PBMCs), collected when the disease was refractory, from a patient treated with antithyroid drugs. In DNA form, the CDR3 reads TGTGCCAGCAGTTACGCCAGCTCCGCGGAGACCCAGTACTTC. This translates into CASSYASSAETQYF.